Shown below are 18 T cell receptor beta chains from a single sample sequenced in a study of blood T cell repertoires in COVID-19. This table comes from immunoSEQ multiplex PCR, and its TCRdb copy is limited to in-frame clones, with some not included. The table records around 110,000 clones, 70% to 90% of them present only once. Source material: peripheral blood. The receptors shown here come from a man aged 35 to 55 with acute or convalescent COVID-19.

The V call is TRBV4-1, the J call TRBJ1-2; no firm D call. Trimming took off 2 bases at V and 3 bases at J, with 10 bases between the two ends. The CDR3 sequence is 14 residues long. The germline CDR1 and CDR2 sequences are MGHRA and YSYEKL. CDR3 coding DNA: TGCGCCAGCAGCCAACTCTCGGTCGACTATGGCTACACCTTC. Translated: CASSQLSVDYGYTF.

This chain connects TRBV5-5 to TRBJ2-2; 11 nucleotides agree with TRBD1. V lost 4 bases to trimming and J lost 6 bases; unmatched junction nucleotides: 2. This CDR3 is built from 14 residues. CDR1 is SGHKS, CDR2 YYEKEE, per germline (reference sequence). The CDR3 here is CASSGTGGAGELFF. CDR3 nucleotide sequence: TGTGCCAGCAGCGGGACAGGGGGAGCCGGGGAGCTGTTTTTT.

The chain joins TRBV7-8 to TRBJ1-2; TRBD1 aligns across 7 bases. Germline V gene sequence: CDR1 SGHVS, CDR2 FQNEAQ. Germline trimming cut 1 base from V and 2 bases from J; bases unmatched to any gene: 13. The CDR3 has 18 amino acids. The CDR3 nucleotides read TGTGCCAGCAGCTTAGAGGGGGCGGGCCTCCACCTGAACTATGGCTACACCTTC. Encoded protein: CASSLEGAGLHLNYGYTF.

The genes are TRBV2 and TRBJ1-2; no clear D. This CDR3 region has 15 residues. The ends were cut back, 6 bases at V and 3 bases at J, with 17 bases in the middle. Germline CDR1 SNHLY, CDR2 FYNNEI. The chain's CDR3 is CASRPHEGFDYGYTF. The CDR3 DNA follows: TGTGCCAGCAGACCACACGAGGGATTTGACTATGGCTACACCTTC.

The CDR3 reads CASTHGQGNEQFF. CDR3 in DNA: TGTGCCAGTACCCACGGACAGGGGAATGAGCAGTTCTTC. The chain employs TRBV19 and TRBJ2-1, with TRBD1 matching 9 bases. With V trimmed by 7 bases and J by 7 bases, 5 bases remained unmatched. Germline CDR1 and CDR2: LNHDA and SQIVND (reference sequence). This CDR3 comprises 13 residues.

The CDR3 bases are TGTGCCAGCAGCGGCACTAGCGCGAGCTCCTACGAGCAGTACTTC. It translates to CASSGTSASSYEQYF. The J gene is TRBJ2-7, the V gene TRBV9; 7 bases are a match to TRBD2. Germline V gene lookup returns CDR1 SGDLS and CDR2 YYNGEE. The CDR3 is made up of 15 amino acids. Unmatched junction bases numbered 6, after V lost 3 bases and J lost 0 bases.

The chain employs TRBV25-1 and TRBJ2-1; 11 bases map to TRBD2. Germline values: CDR1 MGHDK, CDR2 SYGVNS. The V gene end was trimmed by 6 bases and the J gene end by 7 bases; junction bases not matched to a gene: 5. The CDR3 runs 14 residues. The CDR3 here is CASSIAGGLNEQFF. In DNA form, the CDR3 reads TGTGCCAGCAGCATAGCGGGAGGGTTGAATGAGCAGTTCTTC.

The V gene is TRBV19, the J gene TRBJ1-1, with D possibly being TRBD1 (5 bases). The CDR3 spans 13 residues. Per the germline V gene, CDR1 is LNHDA and CDR2 is SQIVND (reference sequence). V lost 11 bases to trimming and J lost 4 bases, with 17 bases between them. This chain's CDR3 is CAGGTSQGTEAFF. The CDR3, as DNA: TGTGCCGGCGGGACGTCACAAGGCACTGAAGCTTTCTTT.

The chain is built from TRBV6-5 and TRBJ2-1, with 9 positions matching TRBD2. The CDR3 loop spans 15 amino acids. J gave up 0 bases and V 6 bases, and 3 bases lay outside the gene matches. The germline CDR1 and CDR2 sequences are MNHEY and SVGAGI. CDR3 DNA: TGTGCCAGCAGCAATAGCGGGAGCTCCTACAATGAGCAGTTCTTC. As protein: CASSNSGSSYNEQFF.

The V gene is TRBV4-3, the J gene TRBJ1-2; possibly TRBD1 for D (5 bases). V was clipped by 0 bases and J by 0 bases, with 11 bases between them. Germline V gene sequence: CDR1 LGHNA, CDR2 YSLEER. This CDR3 is 16 amino acids long. CDR3 in amino acids: CASSQDWGVSNYGYTF. DNA for the CDR3: TGCGCCAGCAGCCAAGATTGGGGGGTCTCTAACTATGGCTACACCTTC.

The chain is built from TRBV24-1 and TRBJ2-3; D may be TRBD1 (5 bases). CDR1 is KGHDR and CDR2 is SFDVKD in the germline V gene. There are 13 residues in the CDR3. Between the trimmed V and J ends, which lost 3 bases and 2 bases, there was a span of 5 bases. CDR3 nucleotides: TGTGCCACCAGTGATGGGGCCACAGATACGCAGTATTTT. As protein: CATSDGATDTQYF.

The V gene is TRBV7-9, the J gene TRBJ1-5; 10 positions agree with TRBD1. Unmatched junction bases numbered 11, after V lost 5 bases and J lost 7 bases. CDR1 and CDR2 (germline): SEHNR, FQNEAQ (reference sequence). The CDR3 consists of 16 residues. The CDR3 loop reads CASSLWAGTGEQPQHF. The CDR3 nucleotides read TGTGCCAGCAGCCTATGGGCGGGGACAGGGGAACAGCCCCAGCATTTT.

J is TRBJ1-5 and V is TRBV5-1, with unresolved D. CDR3 size: 13 residues. CDR1 and CDR2 from the germline V gene are SGHRS and YFSETQ. Trimming removed 4 bases from V and 0 bases from J, with 5 bases in between. CDR3 protein: CASSLDSNQPQHF. The CDR3 DNA is TGCGCCAGCAGCCTAGATAGCAATCAGCCCCAGCATTTT.

This clone was seen more than once but under ten times. The chain combines TRBV6-1 with TRBJ2-1, with 13 positions matching TRBD2. CDR3 length equals 15 residues. Looked up from germline, CDR1 is MNHNS and CDR2 is SASEGT. V shed 1 base, J shed 6 bases, and the junction held 0 bases outside the gene matches. DNA for the CDR3: TGTGCCAGCAGTGAAGGGACTAGCGGGAGCAATGAGCAGTTCTTC. Residues: CASSEGTSGSNEQFF.

This clone was counted between two and nine times. The V call is TRBV7-2, the J call TRBJ2-7, with 14 bases aligning to TRBD2. This CDR3 region has 16 residues. Germline V gives CDR1 SGHTA, CDR2 FQGNSA. The junction had 6 bases not matched to a gene; V was cut back by 5 bases and J by 3 bases. CDR3 in DNA: TGTGCCAGCAGCCCCGGGACTAGCGGGAGTTTCTACGAGCAGTACTTC. Its protein is CASSPGTSGSFYEQYF.

The V gene is TRBV6-1, the J gene TRBJ1-6; possible D gene TRBD1, 5 bases. The CDR3 length is 16 residues. The germline gives CDR1 MNHNS, CDR2 SASEGT. V gave up 5 bases and J gave up 5 bases, with 16 bases separating them. The CDR3 region is CASSKGAILNNSPLHF. The CDR3 region has the DNA TGTGCCAGCAGTAAAGGGGCGATCCTCAATAATTCACCCCTCCACTTT.

This chain connects TRBV5-1 to TRBJ1-3, with a possible D match to TRBD1 (5 bases). The CDR3 is 14 amino acids. Per the germline V gene, CDR1 is SGHRS and CDR2 is YFSETQ. V was shortened by 6 bases and J by 4 bases, with 14 bases between the two germline ends. CDR3 bases: TGCGCCAGCACCGCGGGGGGTGGCGGAAACACCATATATTTT. It codes for CASTAGGGGNTIYF.

The chain is built from TRBV5-4 and TRBJ2-3; 8 bases line up with TRBD2. Trimming removed 4 bases from V and 8 bases from J; junction bases left unmatched: 12. Germline-derived CDR1 and CDR2 are SGHNT and YYREEE (reference sequence). The CDR3 length is 15 residues. The CDR3 spells CASSPRGAAGGTQYF. The CDR3 DNA reads TGTGCCAGCAGCCCGCGGGGGGCAGCCGGGGGTACGCAGTATTTT.